A selection of T cell receptor beta chains follows, all from one sample in a study of response to subunit inactivated influenza vaccine. TCRdb reprocessed the RT-PCR reads via MiXCR and lists one record per CDR3 protein. This table has around 850,000 distinct CDR3 sequences, around 18% appearing once. Sequencing used PBMCs from blood, obtained roughly 5 days after vaccination. The receptor source for this set is a middle-aged man who received an inactivated influenza vaccine. CDR3s include the opening cysteine and the closing phenylalanine or tryptophan. A D gene is named only where the DNA matches it firmly. Size is omitted from some rows. Given values are once, few, many or a class for expanded clones.

>TRBV12-3/TRBV12-4|TRBJ2-5|TRBD1|.
CASSWGQGPQETQYF
TGTGCCAGCAGTTGGGGACAGGGGCCCCAAGAGACCCAGTACTTC
>TRBV12-3/TRBV12-4|TRBJ2-2|TRBD1|many
CAIGQGNTGELFF
TGTGCCATAGGACAGGGGAACACCGGGGAGCTGTTTTTT
>TRBV5-1|TRBJ2-7|TRBD2|many
CASSHGGAASSYEQYF
TGCGCCAGCAGCCACGGGGGGGCGGCGAGCTCCTACGAGCAGTACTTC
>TRBV7-2|TRBJ2-7|.|few
CASSLSLAVRYEQYF
TGTGCCAGCAGCTTAAGTCTAGCAGTACGCTACGAGCAGTACTTC
>TRBV5-1|TRBJ1-1|.|few
CASRTALNTEAFF
TGCGCCAGCAGGACAGCGCTGAACACTGAAGCTTTCTTT
>TRBV6-2/TRBV6-3|TRBJ2-5|.|.
CASRNRVRETQYF
TGTGCCAGCAGAAACAGGGTTCGGGAGACCCAGTACTTC
>TRBV10-3|TRBJ2-5|TRBD1|few
CAISRDRGRETQYF
TGTGCCATCAGCCGGGACAGGGGGCGAGAGACCCAGTACTTC
>TRBV29-1|TRBJ2-7|TRBD1|many
CSVLTGLVIYEQYF
TGCAGCGTTCTGACAGGGCTCGTTATTTACGAGCAGTACTTC
>TRBV7-6|TRBJ2-2|.|.
CASSLGPKNTGELFF
TGTGCCAGCAGCTTAGGCCCCAAGAACACCGGGGAGCTGTTTTTT
>TRBV10-3|TRBJ1-2|.|few
CAIGPSRGRSYGYTF
TGTGCCATCGGCCCCAGCAGGGGCAGGAGCTATGGCTACACCTTC
>TRBV2|TRBJ2-1|.|.
CASSSIQGGNEQFF
TGTGCCAGCAGTTCCATTCAGGGGGGCAATGAGCAGTTCTTC
>TRBV7-2|TRBJ2-1|.|.
CASNPPGVYNEQFF
TGTGCCAGCAACCCACCGGGGGTGTACAATGAGCAGTTCTTC
>TRBV6-2/TRBV6-3|TRBJ2-1|TRBD2|.
CASSSRPAGGGDEQFF
TGTGCCAGCTCCTCACGCCCGGCGGGAGGAGGCGATGAGCAGTTCTTC
>TRBV7-9|TRBJ2-2|.|.
CASSLDSQVANTGELFF
TGTGCCAGCAGCTTGGATTCGCAGGTCGCGAACACCGGGGAGCTGTTTTTT
>TRBV18|TRBJ2-3|TRBD2|few
CASSPTSLVTQYF
TGTGCCAGCTCACCGACTAGCTTGGTTACGCAGTATTTT
>TRBV14|TRBJ2-1|.|.
CASSQRTWVSLRDEQFF
TGTGCCAGCAGCCAGCGAACATGGGTCTCACTCCGGGATGAGCAGTTCTTC
>TRBV6-1|TRBJ1-1|TRBD1|few
CASSTGTGMNTEAFF
TGTGCCAGCAGTACGGGGACAGGGATGAACACTGAAGCTTTCTTT
>TRBV28|TRBJ2-1|.|.
CASGGGGFYNEQFF
TGTGCCAGCGGAGGGGGAGGGTTCTACAATGAGCAGTTCTTC
>TRBV5-1|TRBJ1-1|.|few
CASSLASQRNTEAFF
TGCGCCAGCAGCTTGGCCTCACAGCGAAACACTGAAGCTTTCTTT
>TRBV6-1|TRBJ2-3|.|.
CASSEAFGGDLTDTQYF
TGTGCCAGCAGTGAAGCGTTCGGCGGGGACTTGACAGATACGCAGTATTTT
>TRBV20-1|TRBJ1-1|.|few
CSAREGGVGPFEAFF
TGCAGTGCTAGAGAGGGCGGTGTGGGGCCGTTTGAAGCTTTCTTT
>TRBV12-3/TRBV12-4|TRBJ2-1|.|.
CASSIGGTYNEQFF
TGTGCCAGCAGTATAGGGGGGACCTACAATGAGCAGTTCTTC
>TRBV10-3|TRBJ2-3|.|.
CAIGTSGVSTDTQYF
TGTGCCATCGGCACTAGTGGGGTTAGCACAGATACGCAGTATTTT
>TRBV12-3/TRBV12-4|TRBJ2-2|TRBD1|few
CASSTLPGQGNTGELFF
TGTGCCAGCAGTACCCTCCCGGGACAGGGGAACACCGGGGAGCTGTTTTTT
>TRBV7-2|TRBJ2-7|.|many
CASSLGGASSYEQYF
TGTGCCAGCAGCTTAGGGGGGGCTAGCTCCTACGAGCAGTACTTC
>TRBV30|TRBJ2-6|.|few
CAYMTSGANVLTF
TGTGCCTACATGACCTCTGGGGCCAACGTCCTGACTTTC
>TRBV20-1|TRBJ2-1|.|.
CSARVGVGEQFF
TGCAGTGCTAGGGTGGGGGTCGGCGAGCAGTTCTTC
>TRBV20-1|TRBJ2-5|TRBD2|.
CSAVLAGGAQYF
TGCAGTGCTGTCCTAGCGGGGGGGGCCCAGTACTTC
>TRBV4-1|TRBJ2-7|TRBD2|few
CASSLDFSGRTAEQYF
TGCGCCAGCAGCCTTGATTTTAGCGGGAGAACGGCCGAGCAGTACTTC
>TRBV10-3|TRBJ2-7|.|.
CAISESGGSSSYEQYF
TGTGCCATCAGTGAGTCTGGAGGGAGTAGCTCCTACGAGCAGTACTTC
>TRBV5-1|TRBJ2-7|.|few
CASSPSYSTSYEQYF
TGCGCCAGCAGCCCCTCTTACAGTACAAGCTACGAGCAGTACTTC
>TRBV3-1|TRBJ2-5|TRBD2|few
CASSARLAGTQETQYF
TGTGCCAGCAGCGCGAGACTAGCGGGAACCCAAGAGACCCAGTACTTC
>TRBV7-7|TRBJ2-1|TRBD1|.
CASSFGQGRQNEQFF
TGTGCTAGCAGCTTCGGACAGGGTCGGCAGAATGAGCAGTTCTTC
>TRBV12-3/TRBV12-4|TRBJ2-7|TRBD1|few
CASSLHLRTGYEQYF
TGTGCCAGCAGTCTCCACCTCCGGACAGGCTACGAGCAGTACTTC
>TRBV4-1|TRBJ2-7|TRBD1|.
CASSQTGQGVHEQYF
TGCGCCAGCAGCCAGACGGGACAGGGTGTCCACGAGCAGTACTTC
>TRBV4-3|TRBJ1-2|TRBD1|few
CASSQADRDYGYTF
TGCGCCAGCAGCCAGGCCGACAGGGACTATGGCTACACCTTC
>TRBV7-8|TRBJ2-5|TRBD2|.
CASSFPSWTSGGEETQYF
TGTGCCAGCAGCTTCCCAAGCTGGACTAGCGGGGGGGAGGAGACCCAGTACTTC
>TRBV4-3|TRBJ2-1|TRBD2|few
CASSQDVWTSLYNEQFF
TGCGCCAGCAGCCAAGATGTTTGGACTAGCCTTTACAATGAGCAGTTCTTC
>TRBV30|TRBJ2-1|.|.
CAWNKFGVLSYNEQFF
TGTGCCTGGAATAAGTTTGGGGTTCTCTCCTACAATGAGCAGTTCTTC
>TRBV9|TRBJ2-5|.|few
CASSVGPRPLQETQYF
TGTGCCAGCAGCGTAGGCCCCCGCCCATTACAAGAGACCCAGTACTTC
>TRBV4-3|TRBJ2-1|TRBD2|.
CASSQDRVREREDSNEQFF
TGCGCCAGCAGCCAAGATCGCGTACGGGAGCGGGAGGATTCCAATGAGCAGTTCTTC
>TRBV10-3|TRBJ1-6|.|few
CATSETVNSPLHF
TGTGCCACCTCTGAGACAGTGAATTCACCCCTCCACTTT
>TRBV4-3|TRBJ2-7|.|few
CASSQQVGAGYEQYF
TGCGCCAGCAGCCAGCAGGTGGGGGCGGGATACGAGCAGTACTTC
>TRBV13|TRBJ2-7|TRBD1|few
CASSQRTGEPYSQYF
TGTGCCAGCAGCCAACGGACAGGGGAACCTTACTCGCAGTACTTC
>TRBV28|TRBJ2-7|.|.
CASSPLIGRSYEQYF
TGTGCCAGCAGTCCCCTGATAGGAAGATCCTACGAGCAGTACTTC
>TRBV5-1|TRBJ2-7|TRBD1|many
CASSLEGGGYEQYF
TGTGCCAGCAGCTTAGAAGGGGGCGGATACGAGCAGTACTTC